This TCR beta chain was sequenced during a study of T cell repertoires in cytomegalovirus infection. The count of this clonotype is one. Its antigen remains unknown. TCRdb redid the calling of the reads with MiXCR, one entry per CDR3 protein. Seen here are about 480,000 distinct CDR3 sequences, more than 30% observed once, and the top ten hold roughly 17%. This CDR3 is built from 18 residues. Trimming removed 1 base from V and 0 bases from J, with 13 bases in between. Germline CDR1 reads SNHLY; CDR2 reads FYNNEI. This sample comprised cultured PBMCs, obtained from culture after CMV antigen stimulation. This receptor was identified in a human donor in good health (CMV status not recorded). Some clones in this sample may be carry-over from other donors' samples. The chain joins TRBV2 to TRBJ1-6; unclear D gene. The CDR3 loop is CASSEVGQKSSYNSPLHF. DNA for the CDR3: TGTGCCAGCAGTGAAGTTGGGCAGAAGAGCTCCTATAATTCACCCCTCCACTTT.